Listed here is a single TCR beta chain. What it binds is unknown. Method: immunoSEQ multiplex PCR; TCRdb's copy keeps in-frame clones and lacks some. Altogether 35,000 to 45,000 clones are present, roughly 66% being singletons, with the ten largest covering approximately 33%. Before any sequencing was done, the ViraFEST assay used viral peptide pools to expand antigen-specific CD4+ T cells. Upon completion of 10 days in culture, CD4+ T cells were isolated. According to PCR results, the person was infected with SARS-CoV-2 between March and December 2020. This entry belongs to a study of vaccination effects on CD4 cells after COVID-19. Study summary: Sample provision by two convalescent patients occurred 16 days and one week before vaccination.

Germline V CDR1 and CDR2: SGHDN, FVKESK. The CDR3 length is 17 residues. V lost 1 base, J lost 0 bases, and 12 bases lay in between. The sample in question was CD4+ T cells from PBMCs cultured with a peptide pool, obtained before COVID-19 vaccination. The chain couples TRBV14 to TRBJ2-2; D remains unclear. The clonotype was recovered from a human donor who had a prior SARS-CoV-2 infection. CDR3 bases: TGTGCCAGCAGCCAAGTTGTGCGAAACTCGAACACCGGGGAGCTGTTTTTT. Protein sequence: CASSQVVRNSNTGELFF.